This T cell receptor beta chain derives from a study of radiotherapy plus CTLA-4 blockade in lung cancer. Study in general: Roughly 17% of patients responded objectively, and about 32% achieved disease control.

This clone is a singleton in its sample. TCRdb's table, derived via immunoSEQ multiplex PCR, lists solely in-frame clones and lacks some. The sample shows over 35,000 clones, around 77% of them seen only once. The clonotype was recovered from a human donor with non-small cell lung cancer whose response to radiotherapy plus ipilimumab could not be evaluated. The source material was peripheral blood, sampled from a patient treated with radiotherapy plus ipilimumab.

The CDR3 is CASSLNLDLGEQFF. The CDR3 DNA reads as TGTGCCAGCAGCTTGAACCTAGACTTGGGTGAGCAGTTCTTC. The rearrangement uses TRBV5-6 and TRBJ2-1; no definite D call. Trimming removed 1 base at V and 9 bases at J, with 14 bases between. Germline V gene lookup returns CDR1 SGHDT and CDR2 YYEEEE. This CDR3 region has 14 residues.